The present T cell receptor beta chain was sequenced within a study of shared clonotypes between healthy human individuals. Study results and limitations: There were few donors, and this limited the genetic and exposure-history diversity represented.

The repertoire was sequenced with immunoSEQ multiplex PCR; TCRdb's copy has only in-frame clones and lacks some. The data hold roughly 2,500,000 clones, with 93% observed a single time. Remarks on this clone: What it recognizes is unknown.

The TCR sequence derives from a man in his late teens or twenties in good health. Some clones in this sample may be carry-over from other donors' samples. Sequences were obtained from naive CD4+ T cells from PBMCs. Subset given: CD45RA+ positively selected.

The CDR3 sequence is CASSMGGIPNEQFF. CDR3 nucleotide sequence: TGTGCCAGTAGTATGGGAGGGATCCCCAATGAGCAGTTCTTC. The V and J genes are TRBV19 and TRBJ2-1; 7 bases align to TRBD2. With 3 bases clipped from V and 6 bases from J, the junction kept 5 bases outside the gene matches. The length of the CDR3 is 14 residues. Germline V gene data show CDR1 as LNHDA and CDR2 as SQIVND (reference sequence).